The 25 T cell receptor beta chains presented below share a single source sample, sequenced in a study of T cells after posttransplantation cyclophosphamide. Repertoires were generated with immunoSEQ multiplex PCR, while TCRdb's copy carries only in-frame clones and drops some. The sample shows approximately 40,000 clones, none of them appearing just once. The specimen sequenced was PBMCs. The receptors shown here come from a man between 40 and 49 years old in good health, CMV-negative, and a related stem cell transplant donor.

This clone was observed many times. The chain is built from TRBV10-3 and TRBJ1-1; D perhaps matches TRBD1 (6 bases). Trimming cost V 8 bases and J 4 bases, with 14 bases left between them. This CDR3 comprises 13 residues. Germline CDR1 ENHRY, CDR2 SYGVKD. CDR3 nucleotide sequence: TGTGCCATCGCGCGCAAAGGGGGCACTGAAGCTTTCTTT. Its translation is CAIARKGGTEAFF.

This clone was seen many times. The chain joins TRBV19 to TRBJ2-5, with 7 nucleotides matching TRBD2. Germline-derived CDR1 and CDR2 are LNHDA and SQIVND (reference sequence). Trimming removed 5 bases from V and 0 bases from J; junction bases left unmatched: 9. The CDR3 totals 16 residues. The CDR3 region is CASSLLWGGNQETQYF. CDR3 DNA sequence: TGTGCCAGTAGTCTCCTCTGGGGGGGGAACCAAGAGACCCAGTACTTC.

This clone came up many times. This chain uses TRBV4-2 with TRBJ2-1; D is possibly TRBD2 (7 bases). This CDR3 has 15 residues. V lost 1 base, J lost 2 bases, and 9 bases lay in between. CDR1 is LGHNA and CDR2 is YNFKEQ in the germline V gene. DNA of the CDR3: TGTGCCAGCAGCCAAGCGGGGGGCACCTACAATGAGCAGTTCTTC. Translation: CASSQAGGTYNEQFF.

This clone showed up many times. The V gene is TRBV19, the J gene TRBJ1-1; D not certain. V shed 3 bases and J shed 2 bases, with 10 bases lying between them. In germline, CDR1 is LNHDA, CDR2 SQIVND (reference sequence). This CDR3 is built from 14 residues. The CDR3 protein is CASSMESPNTEAFF. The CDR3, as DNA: TGTGCCAGTAGTATGGAGAGTCCTAACACTGAAGCTTTCTTT.

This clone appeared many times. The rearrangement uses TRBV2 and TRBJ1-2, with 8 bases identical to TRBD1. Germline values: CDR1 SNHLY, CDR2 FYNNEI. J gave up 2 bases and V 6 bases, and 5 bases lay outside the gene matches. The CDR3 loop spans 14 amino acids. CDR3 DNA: TGTGCCAGCAGGGTCCAGGGGGCGAACTATGGCTACACCTTC. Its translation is CASRVQGANYGYTF.

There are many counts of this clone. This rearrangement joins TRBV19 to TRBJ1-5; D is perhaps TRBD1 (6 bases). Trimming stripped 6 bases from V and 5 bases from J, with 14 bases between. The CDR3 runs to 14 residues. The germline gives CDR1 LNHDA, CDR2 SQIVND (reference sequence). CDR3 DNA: TGTGCCAGTAGACGGATGAACAGGGATCAGCCCCAGCATTTT. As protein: CASRRMNRDQPQHF.

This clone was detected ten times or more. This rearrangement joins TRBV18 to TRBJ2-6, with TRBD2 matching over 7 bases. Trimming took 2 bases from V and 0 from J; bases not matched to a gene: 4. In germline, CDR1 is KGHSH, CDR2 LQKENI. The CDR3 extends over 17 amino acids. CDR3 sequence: CASSPISGASGANVLTF. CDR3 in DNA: TGTGCCAGCTCACCAATAAGCGGGGCCTCTGGGGCCAACGTCCTGACTTTC.

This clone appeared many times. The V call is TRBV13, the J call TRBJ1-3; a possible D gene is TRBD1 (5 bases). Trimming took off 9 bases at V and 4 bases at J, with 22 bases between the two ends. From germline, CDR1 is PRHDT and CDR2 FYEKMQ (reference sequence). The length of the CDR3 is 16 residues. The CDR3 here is CARRADSPSSGNTIYF. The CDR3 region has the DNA TGTGCCAGAAGAGCTGACAGCCCATCTTCGGGAAACACCATATATTTT.

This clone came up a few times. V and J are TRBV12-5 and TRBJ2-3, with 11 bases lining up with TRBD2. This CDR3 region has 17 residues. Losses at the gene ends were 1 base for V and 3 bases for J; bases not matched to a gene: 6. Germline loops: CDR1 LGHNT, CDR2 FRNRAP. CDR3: CASGLDLAGGPTDTQYF. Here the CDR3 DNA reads TGTGCTAGTGGTTTGGATTTAGCGGGAGGGCCGACAGATACGCAGTATTTT.

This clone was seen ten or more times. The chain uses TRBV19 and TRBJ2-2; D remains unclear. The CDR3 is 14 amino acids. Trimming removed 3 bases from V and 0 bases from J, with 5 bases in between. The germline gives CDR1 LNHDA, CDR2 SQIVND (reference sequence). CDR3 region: CASSIVPNTGELFF. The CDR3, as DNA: TGTGCCAGTAGTATCGTCCCGAACACCGGGGAGCTGTTTTTT.

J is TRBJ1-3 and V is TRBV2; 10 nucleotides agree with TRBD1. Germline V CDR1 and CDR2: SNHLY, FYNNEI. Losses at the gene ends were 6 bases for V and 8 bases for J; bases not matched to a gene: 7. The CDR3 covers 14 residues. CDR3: CASRRGQGGDTIYF. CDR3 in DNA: TGTGCCAGCAGACGTGGACAGGGGGGAGACACCATATATTTT.

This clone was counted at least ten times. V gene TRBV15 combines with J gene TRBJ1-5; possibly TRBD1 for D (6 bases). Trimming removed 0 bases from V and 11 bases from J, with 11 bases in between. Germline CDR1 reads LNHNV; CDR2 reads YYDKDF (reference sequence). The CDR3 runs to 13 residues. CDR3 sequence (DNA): TGTGCCACCAGCAGAGACAGGGGTTGGACCCAGCATTTT. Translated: CATSRDRGWTQHF.

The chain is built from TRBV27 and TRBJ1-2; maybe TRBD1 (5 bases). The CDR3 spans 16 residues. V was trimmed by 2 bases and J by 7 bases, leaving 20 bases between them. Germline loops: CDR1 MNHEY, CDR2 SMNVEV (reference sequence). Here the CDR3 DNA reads TGTGCCAGCAGTTTAGGGGCCAAGGGGCGGATAAGTGGCTACACCTTC. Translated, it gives CASSLGAKGRISGYTF.

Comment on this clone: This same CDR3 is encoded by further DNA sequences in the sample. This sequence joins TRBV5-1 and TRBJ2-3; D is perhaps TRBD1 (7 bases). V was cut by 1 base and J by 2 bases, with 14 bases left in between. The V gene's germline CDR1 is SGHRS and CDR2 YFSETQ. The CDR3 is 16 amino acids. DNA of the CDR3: TGCGCCAGCAGCTTGCGGGGGACAGCTTACACAGATACGCAGTATTTT. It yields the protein CASSLRGTAYTDTQYF.

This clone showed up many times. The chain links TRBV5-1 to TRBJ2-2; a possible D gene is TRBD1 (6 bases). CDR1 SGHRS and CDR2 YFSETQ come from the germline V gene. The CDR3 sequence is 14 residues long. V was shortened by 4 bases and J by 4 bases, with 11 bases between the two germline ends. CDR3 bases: TGCGCCAGCAGCCTCCAACAGGGCACCGGGGAGCTGTTTTTT. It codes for CASSLQQGTGELFF.

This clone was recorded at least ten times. CDR3 in amino acids: CASSPGTGNTGELFF. The CDR3, as DNA: TGTGCCAGTTCCCCCGGGACAGGAAACACCGGGGAGCTGTTTTTT. The chain joins TRBV6-5 to TRBJ2-2; 8 bases align to TRBD1. V dropped 9 bases and J dropped 2; count of bases not matched to a gene: 8. Germline V gene data show CDR1 as MNHEY and CDR2 as SVGAGI. The CDR3 covers 15 residues.

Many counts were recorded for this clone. The CDR3 loop is CATSASGSRLDGELFF. DNA for the CDR3: TGCGCCACCTCAGCTAGCGGGAGCCGTCTTGACGGGGAGCTGTTTTTT. This chain uses TRBV5-1 with TRBJ2-2, with 10 bases that match TRBD2. The CDR3 spans 16 residues. Germline lookup yields CDR1 SGHRS and CDR2 YFSETQ. J was trimmed by 7 bases and V by 9 bases; bases with no gene match: 15.

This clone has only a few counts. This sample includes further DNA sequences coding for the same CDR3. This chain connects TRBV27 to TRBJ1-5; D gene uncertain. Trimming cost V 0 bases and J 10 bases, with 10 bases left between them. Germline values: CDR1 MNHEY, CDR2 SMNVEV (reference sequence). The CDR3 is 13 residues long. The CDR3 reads CASSLSAASPQHF. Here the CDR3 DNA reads TGTGCCAGCAGTTTATCCGCCGCGTCACCCCAGCATTTT.

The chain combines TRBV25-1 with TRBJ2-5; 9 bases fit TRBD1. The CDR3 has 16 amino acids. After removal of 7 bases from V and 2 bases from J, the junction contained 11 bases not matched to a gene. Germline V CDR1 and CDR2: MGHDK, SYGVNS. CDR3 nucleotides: TGTGCCAGCACCCGAACAGGGGGCTGGGGTCAAGAGACCCAGTACTTC. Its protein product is CASTRTGGWGQETQYF.

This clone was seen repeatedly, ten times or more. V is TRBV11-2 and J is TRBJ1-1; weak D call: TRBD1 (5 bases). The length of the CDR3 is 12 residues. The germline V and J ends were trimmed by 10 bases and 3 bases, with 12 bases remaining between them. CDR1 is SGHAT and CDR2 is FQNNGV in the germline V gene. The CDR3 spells CATGGEDTEAFF. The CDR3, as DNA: TGTGCCACCGGAGGGGAAGACACTGAAGCTTTCTTT.

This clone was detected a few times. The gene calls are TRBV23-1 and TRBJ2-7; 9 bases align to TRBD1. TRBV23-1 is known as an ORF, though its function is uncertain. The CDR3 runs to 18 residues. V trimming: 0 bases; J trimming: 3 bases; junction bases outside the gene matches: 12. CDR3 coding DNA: TGCGCCAGCAGTCAATCGGGGGGACAGGGACCACGGGACTACGAGCAGTACGTC. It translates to CASSQSGGQGPRDYEQYV.

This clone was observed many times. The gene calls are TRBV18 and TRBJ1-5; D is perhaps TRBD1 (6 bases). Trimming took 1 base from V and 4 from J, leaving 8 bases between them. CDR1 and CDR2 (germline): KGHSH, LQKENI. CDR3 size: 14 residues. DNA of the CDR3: TGTGCCAGCTCACCACAAGACAGGAATCAGCCCCAGCATTTT. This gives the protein CASSPQDRNQPQHF.

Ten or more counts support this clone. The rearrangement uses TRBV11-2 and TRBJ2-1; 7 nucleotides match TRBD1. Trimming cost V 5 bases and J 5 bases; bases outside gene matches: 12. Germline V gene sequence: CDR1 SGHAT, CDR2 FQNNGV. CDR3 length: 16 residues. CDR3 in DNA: TGTGCCAGCAGCAGCCGGACAGGAACATTAAACAATGAGCAGTTCTTC. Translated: CASSSRTGTLNNEQFF.

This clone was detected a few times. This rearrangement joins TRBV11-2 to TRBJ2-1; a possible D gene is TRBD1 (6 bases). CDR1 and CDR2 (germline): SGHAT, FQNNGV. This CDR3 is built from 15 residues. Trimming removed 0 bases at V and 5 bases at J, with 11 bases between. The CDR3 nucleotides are TGTGCCAGCAGCTTAGAACAGGGTCGAAACAATGAGCAGTTCTTC. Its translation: CASSLEQGRNNEQFF.

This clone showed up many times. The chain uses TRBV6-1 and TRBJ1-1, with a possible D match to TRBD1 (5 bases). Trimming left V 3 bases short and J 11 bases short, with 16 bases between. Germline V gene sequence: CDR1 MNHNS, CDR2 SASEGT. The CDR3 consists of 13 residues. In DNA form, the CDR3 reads TGTGCCAGCAGTGACCAGGGCAGGTCGAAGGCTTTCTTT. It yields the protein CASSDQGRSKAFF.